This is a list of T cell receptor beta chains from one sample in a study of cytomegalovirus exposure and HLA in healthy donors. The repertoire was sequenced with immunoSEQ multiplex PCR; TCRdb's copy has only in-frame clones and lacks some. This table has 250,000 to 350,000 clones, roughly 89% appearing once. The sample taken for sequencing was PBMCs. These receptors all stem from a man aged 40-55 years in good health and CMV-seropositive. CDR3s include the opening cysteine and the closing phenylalanine or tryptophan. The order of the fields is J gene, V gene, clone size, D gene, CDR3 protein, CDR3 DNA. D genes are given only for firm matches. Clone size is not always given. Where it is, it says once, few, many or a class for expanded clones.

j_gene: TRBJ2-2
v_gene: TRBV7-2
abundance: -
d_gene: -
CDR3aa: CASSQSRGTGELFF
CDR3nt: TGTGCCAGCAGCCAAAGTAGAGGCACCGGGGAGCTGTTTTTT

j_gene: TRBJ1-5
v_gene: TRBV5-6
abundance: -
d_gene: -
CDR3aa: CASSLAGIRNQPQHF
CDR3nt: TGTGCCAGCAGCTTGGCGGGGATACGCAATCAGCCCCAGCATTTT

j_gene: TRBJ1-1
v_gene: TRBV5-1
abundance: -
d_gene: TRBD1
CDR3aa: CASRLDRVSMTEAFF
CDR3nt: TGCGCCAGCCGACTCGACAGGGTTAGTATGACTGAAGCTTTCTTT

j_gene: TRBJ2-7
v_gene: TRBV28
abundance: -
d_gene: TRBD2
CDR3aa: CASSGGIAGGSYSYEQYF
CDR3nt: TGTGCCAGCAGTGGCGGAATAGCGGGAGGTTCCTACTCCTACGAGCAGTACTTC

j_gene: TRBJ1-4
v_gene: TRBV28
abundance: few
d_gene: -
CDR3aa: CASSARQSAREKLFF
CDR3nt: TGTGCCAGCAGTGCAAGACAGAGTGCTAGAGAAAAACTGTTTTTT

j_gene: TRBJ2-1
v_gene: TRBV7-9
abundance: -
d_gene: -
CDR3aa: CASSFGNMDTEQFF
CDR3nt: TGTGCCAGCAGCTTTGGAAACATGGACACAGAGCAGTTCTTC

j_gene: TRBJ2-5
v_gene: TRBV7-2
abundance: -
d_gene: -
CDR3aa: CASTSTGRETQYF
CDR3nt: TGTGCCAGCACTTCGACAGGCCGAGAGACCCAGTACTTC

j_gene: TRBJ2-3
v_gene: TRBV7-2
abundance: -
d_gene: TRBD2
CDR3aa: CASSLGLAGEGSTDTQYF
CDR3nt: TGTGCCAGCAGCTTGGGACTAGCGGGAGAAGGTAGCACAGATACGCAGTATTTT

j_gene: TRBJ1-1
v_gene: TRBV7-6
abundance: few
d_gene: -
CDR3aa: CASSLKRDEAFF
CDR3nt: TGTGCCAGCAGCTTGAAGAGGGATGAAGCTTTCTTT

j_gene: TRBJ1-5
v_gene: TRBV6-1
abundance: -
d_gene: TRBD1
CDR3aa: CASSWTGVNNQPQHF
CDR3nt: TGTGCCAGCAGTTGGACAGGAGTAAACAATCAGCCCCAGCATTTT

j_gene: TRBJ2-2
v_gene: TRBV7-2
abundance: -
d_gene: -
CDR3aa: CASSSFNQLGELFF
CDR3nt: TGTGCCAGCAGCTCCTTCAACCAACTCGGGGAGCTGTTTTTT

j_gene: TRBJ2-1
v_gene: TRBV11-2
abundance: once
d_gene: TRBD2
CDR3aa: CASSLVAGGRVVNEQFF
CDR3nt: TGTGCCAGCAGCTTAGTAGCGGGTGGAAGGGTAGTCAATGAGCAGTTCTTC

j_gene: TRBJ1-2
v_gene: TRBV7-3
abundance: -
d_gene: TRBD1
CDR3aa: CASSLNSGTANYGYTF
CDR3nt: TGTGCCAGCAGCCTCAACTCCGGGACAGCTAACTATGGCTACACCTTC

j_gene: TRBJ2-7
v_gene: TRBV9
abundance: -
d_gene: -
CDR3aa: CASSAVNQGTQPDEQYF
CDR3nt: TGTGCCAGCAGCGCAGTAAACCAGGGCACCCAACCGGACGAGCAGTACTTC

j_gene: TRBJ2-1
v_gene: TRBV28
abundance: -
d_gene: TRBD2
CDR3aa: CASSLFTSGNYNEQFF
CDR3nt: TGTGCCAGCAGTTTATTTACTAGCGGAAACTACAATGAGCAGTTCTTC

j_gene: TRBJ2-7
v_gene: TRBV28
abundance: -
d_gene: TRBD1
CDR3aa: CASTETGGYEQYF
CDR3nt: TGTGCCAGCACCGAGACAGGGGGCTACGAGCAGTACTTC

j_gene: TRBJ2-7
v_gene: TRBV28
abundance: -
d_gene: TRBD1
CDR3aa: CASSLRDRVSEQYF
CDR3nt: TGTGCCAGCAGTTTACGGGACAGGGTGTCCGAGCAGTACTTC

j_gene: TRBJ1-1
v_gene: TRBV18
abundance: -
d_gene: TRBD1
CDR3aa: CASAGQGGTEAFF
CDR3nt: TGTGCCAGCGCAGGACAGGGGGGAACTGAAGCTTTCTTT

j_gene: TRBJ2-7
v_gene: TRBV5-4
abundance: -
d_gene: TRBD2
CDR3aa: CASSPNAGGTYEQYF
CDR3nt: TGTGCCAGCAGCCCTAATGCGGGAGGGACCTACGAGCAGTACTTC

j_gene: TRBJ1-2
v_gene: TRBV7-4
abundance: -
d_gene: -
CDR3aa: CASSLSDNLPWGYTF
CDR3nt: TGTGCCAGCAGCCTATCGGACAACCTTCCATGGGGCTACACCTTC

j_gene: TRBJ1-1
v_gene: TRBV19
abundance: -
d_gene: -
CDR3aa: CASSQPARSTEAFF
CDR3nt: TGTGCCAGTAGCCAACCCGCTAGAAGTACTGAAGCTTTCTTT

j_gene: TRBJ2-7
v_gene: TRBV10-3
abundance: -
d_gene: -
CDR3aa: CAIRLTTAYEQYF
CDR3nt: TGTGCCATCAGGCTTACGACAGCCTACGAGCAGTACTTC

j_gene: TRBJ2-6
v_gene: TRBV27
abundance: few
d_gene: -
CDR3aa: CASSLRGANVLTF
CDR3nt: TGTGCCAGCAGTTTACGTGGGGCCAACGTCCTGACTTTC

j_gene: TRBJ2-2
v_gene: TRBV7-6
abundance: few
d_gene: -
CDR3aa: CASSGSVGPGELFF
CDR3nt: TGTGCCAGCAGCGGTAGCGTCGGGCCCGGGGAGCTGTTTTTT

j_gene: TRBJ1-5
v_gene: TRBV4-3
abundance: -
d_gene: -
CDR3aa: CASSPSSGVQPQHF
CDR3nt: TGCGCCAGCAGCCCATCCTCCGGGGTTCAGCCCCAGCATTTT

j_gene: TRBJ2-7
v_gene: TRBV11-2
abundance: -
d_gene: -
CDR3aa: CASTPYEESSYEQYF
CDR3nt: TGTGCCAGCACCCCTTATGAGGAGAGCTCCTACGAGCAGTACTTC

j_gene: TRBJ2-7
v_gene: TRBV4-1
abundance: -
d_gene: -
CDR3aa: CASSQSLQGSYEQYF
CDR3nt: TGCGCCAGCAGCCAATCTCTCCAGGGGTCCTACGAGCAGTACTTC

j_gene: TRBJ2-5
v_gene: TRBV15
abundance: -
d_gene: -
CDR3aa: CATSSEGGQETQYF
CDR3nt: TGTGCCACCAGCAGCGAGGGAGGCCAAGAGACCCAGTACTTC

j_gene: TRBJ1-1
v_gene: TRBV6-5
abundance: -
d_gene: -
CDR3aa: CASSLLDIGSTEAFF
CDR3nt: TGTGCCAGCAGCCTACTAGACATTGGTAGCACTGAAGCTTTCTTT

j_gene: TRBJ2-3
v_gene: TRBV19
abundance: -
d_gene: TRBD2
CDR3aa: CASRRLAGGSTDTQYF
CDR3nt: TGTGCCAGTAGGAGACTAGCGGGAGGGAGCACAGATACGCAGTATTTT

j_gene: TRBJ1-2
v_gene: TRBV4-1
abundance: -
d_gene: TRBD1
CDR3aa: CASSQERQGADYGYTF
CDR3nt: TGCGCCAGCAGCCAAGAACGGCAGGGGGCGGACTATGGCTACACCTTC

j_gene: TRBJ2-3
v_gene: TRBV4-1
abundance: -
d_gene: TRBD2
CDR3aa: CASSQVPSGHPTDTQYF
CDR3nt: TGCGCCAGCAGCCAAGTGCCTAGCGGGCACCCTACAGATACGCAGTATTTT

j_gene: TRBJ1-2
v_gene: TRBV5-6
abundance: few
d_gene: -
CDR3aa: CASSLTQGLNYGYTF
CDR3nt: TGTGCCAGCAGCTTAACGCAGGGACTAAACTATGGCTACACCTTC

j_gene: TRBJ2-7
v_gene: TRBV28
abundance: -
d_gene: TRBD1
CDR3aa: CATAWRDRLSYEQYF
CDR3nt: TGTGCCACCGCGTGGAGGGACAGGTTATCCTACGAGCAGTACTTC

j_gene: TRBJ1-1
v_gene: TRBV30
abundance: -
d_gene: TRBD1
CDR3aa: CAWSVGTGEAFF
CDR3nt: TGTGCCTGGAGTGTTGGGACAGGTGAAGCTTTCTTT

j_gene: TRBJ1-5
v_gene: TRBV4-2
abundance: -
d_gene: TRBD1
CDR3aa: CASSQGGQGGSQPQHF
CDR3nt: TGTGCCAGCAGCCAGGGGGGACAGGGAGGGAGTCAGCCCCAGCATTTT

j_gene: TRBJ2-1
v_gene: TRBV6-6
abundance: -
d_gene: TRBD2
CDR3aa: CASSYSQREGQEQFF
CDR3nt: TGTGCCAGCAGTTACTCACAGCGGGAGGGTCAGGAGCAGTTCTTC

j_gene: TRBJ2-1
v_gene: TRBV7-3
abundance: -
d_gene: -
CDR3aa: CASSSLSGDEQFF
CDR3nt: TGTGCCAGCAGCTCACTCTCCGGGGATGAGCAGTTCTTC

j_gene: TRBJ1-2
v_gene: TRBV10-3
abundance: -
d_gene: -
CDR3aa: CAINAQALGGYTF
CDR3nt: TGTGCCATCAACGCTCAGGCACTCGGCGGCTACACCTTC

j_gene: TRBJ2-3
v_gene: TRBV9
abundance: -
d_gene: TRBD1
CDR3aa: CASSVGTASTDTQYF
CDR3nt: TGTGCCAGCAGCGTCGGGACAGCGAGCACAGATACGCAGTATTTT

j_gene: TRBJ2-7
v_gene: TRBV7-3
abundance: -
d_gene: TRBD1
CDR3aa: CASSSMTGPSYEQYF
CDR3nt: TGTGCCAGCAGCTCGATGACAGGGCCCTCCTACGAGCAGTACTTC

j_gene: TRBJ2-2
v_gene: TRBV19
abundance: -
d_gene: TRBD2
CDR3aa: CASSLSGLHTGELFF
CDR3nt: TGTGCCAGTAGTCTTAGCGGGCTCCACACCGGGGAGCTGTTTTTT

j_gene: TRBJ1-5
v_gene: TRBV18
abundance: -
d_gene: -
CDR3aa: CASSPRPGQFNQPQHF
CDR3nt: TGTGCCAGCTCGCCCCGTCCGGGACAATTCAATCAGCCCCAGCATTTT

j_gene: TRBJ1-1
v_gene: TRBV2
abundance: -
d_gene: -
CDR3aa: CASSVPLTGGTEAFF
CDR3nt: TGTGCCAGCAGTGTCCCCCTGACCGGGGGGACTGAAGCTTTCTTT

j_gene: TRBJ1-1
v_gene: TRBV11-1
abundance: -
d_gene: TRBD1
CDR3aa: CASSSTWTGNTEAFF
CDR3nt: TGTGCCAGCAGCTCAACATGGACAGGCAACACTGAAGCTTTCTTT

j_gene: TRBJ1-4
v_gene: TRBV28
abundance: few
d_gene: -
CDR3aa: CASSLAGWGEKLFF
CDR3nt: TGTGCCAGCAGTTTAGCGGGGTGGGGTGAAAAACTGTTTTTT

j_gene: TRBJ2-5
v_gene: TRBV6-5
abundance: -
d_gene: -
CDR3aa: CASSLWAGSRETQYF
CDR3nt: TGTGCCAGCAGTCTCTGGGCAGGGTCTCGAGAGACCCAGTACTTC

j_gene: TRBJ2-3
v_gene: TRBV11-3
abundance: -
d_gene: TRBD2
CDR3aa: CASSPSGRKPDTQYF
CDR3nt: TGTGCCAGCAGCCCAAGCGGGAGGAAGCCAGATACGCAGTATTTT

j_gene: TRBJ2-2
v_gene: TRBV7-2
abundance: few
d_gene: -
CDR3aa: CASSLHRTNTGELFF
CDR3nt: TGTGCCAGCAGCTTGCACAGGACGAACACCGGGGAGCTGTTTTTT

j_gene: TRBJ2-3
v_gene: TRBV10-3
abundance: -
d_gene: -
CDR3aa: CAISGRGGGTDTQYF
CDR3nt: TGTGCCATCAGTGGGAGAGGCGGAGGCACAGATACGCAGTATTTT

j_gene: TRBJ1-5
v_gene: TRBV7-2
abundance: -
d_gene: -
CDR3aa: CASSWSGTGNQPQHF
CDR3nt: TGTGCCAGCAGCTGGTCAGGGACTGGCAATCAGCCCCAGCATTTT

j_gene: TRBJ1-3
v_gene: TRBV5-6
abundance: -
d_gene: -
CDR3aa: CASSFRGSSGNTIYF
CDR3nt: TGTGCCAGCAGCTTTAGGGGTAGCTCTGGAAACACCATATATTTT

j_gene: TRBJ2-5
v_gene: TRBV2
abundance: -
d_gene: TRBD1
CDR3aa: CASSSNRGGQETQYF
CDR3nt: TGTGCCAGCAGTAGCAACAGGGGCGGACAAGAGACCCAGTACTTC